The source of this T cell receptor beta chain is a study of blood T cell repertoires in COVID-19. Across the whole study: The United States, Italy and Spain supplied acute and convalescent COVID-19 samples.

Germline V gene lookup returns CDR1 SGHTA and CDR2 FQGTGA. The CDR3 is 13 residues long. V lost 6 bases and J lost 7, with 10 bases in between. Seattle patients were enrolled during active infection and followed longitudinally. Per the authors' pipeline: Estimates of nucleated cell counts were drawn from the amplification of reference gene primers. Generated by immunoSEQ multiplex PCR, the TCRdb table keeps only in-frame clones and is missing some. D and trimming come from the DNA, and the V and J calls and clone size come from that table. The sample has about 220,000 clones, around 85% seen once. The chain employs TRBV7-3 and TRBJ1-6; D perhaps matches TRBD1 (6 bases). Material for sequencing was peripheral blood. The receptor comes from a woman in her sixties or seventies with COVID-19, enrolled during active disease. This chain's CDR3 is CASSEGVNSPLHF. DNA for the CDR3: TGTGCCAGCAGTGAGGGGGTAAATTCACCCCTCCACTTT. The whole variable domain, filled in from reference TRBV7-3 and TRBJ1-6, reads GAGVSQTPSNKVTEKGKYVELRCDPISGHTALYWYRQSLGQGPEFLIYFQGTGAADDSGLPNDRFFAVRPEGSVSTLKIQRTERGDSAVYLCASSEGVNSPLHFGNGTRLTVT.